This T cell receptor (beta chain) was obtained from a study of shared clonotypes between healthy human individuals. Whole-study results and caveats: A handful of donors held approximately 4.5% of naive CD4 clonotypes in common.

A deep-level run was used for the assay. Several immunoSEQ plates received, in even portions, the genomic DNA of each subset. The method was immunoSEQ multiplex PCR; TCRdb's version includes in-frame clones alone and lacks a portion of them. The sample shows about 980,000 clones, over 75% of them seen only once. The CDR3 has 14 amino acids. The V and J ends lost 3 bases and 2 bases respectively, with 11 bases between them. Germline V gene sequence: CDR1 SGHAT, CDR2 FQNNGV. As to this clone: The target antigen is unknown.

This clonotype originated in a man aged 18 to 29 in good health. The sequencing input was memory CD4+ T cells sorted from blood. The subset was: CD45RA-negative fraction. The chain uses TRBV11-2 and TRBJ2-7; the D call may be TRBD1 or TRBD2 (5 bases each). The CDR3 here is CASSLGTGTYEQYF. In nucleotides, the CDR3 is TGTGCCAGCAGCTTGGGGACGGGGACCTACGAGCAGTACTTC.